Described below is a single T cell receptor beta chain sequence and its context. Its antigen remains unidentified. The sample originates from a study of Ad26.COV2.S vaccination and SARS-CoV-2 variants. Study-wide context: Participants got Ad26.COV2.S intramuscularly, once or twice 56 days apart. Broader study findings: Analyses that measured TCR breadth and depth may have underestimated total T cell responses. For non-spike TCRs, breadth in vaccine recipients resembled that in placebo recipients.

This table comes from immunoSEQ multiplex PCR, and its TCRdb copy is limited to in-frame clones, with some not included. The sample holds roughly 680,000 clones; roughly nine tenths are singletons and the top ten take around 1.5%. Treatment denoted: roughly 20 received Ad26.COV2.S at low or high dose, single or two shots; about 5 received placebo; per-sample allocation not given. Collection of samples fell on day 63 after the first vaccine or placebo injection. Spike of the Wuhan-strain SARS-CoV-2 was expressed by an Ad26 vector, which formed the vaccine. The J segment lost 4 bases and the V segment lost 7 bases, leaving 4 bases of the junction unmatched. Per the germline V gene, CDR1 is LNHDA and CDR2 is SQIVND (reference sequence). The CDR3 consists of 15 residues.

The clonotype originates from a person between 18 and 59 years old who received the Ad26.COV2.S COVID-19 vaccine or a placebo. Sequencing was performed on peripheral blood, taken in a trial of Ad26.COV2.S vaccine versus placebo. This sequence joins TRBV19 and TRBJ2-2, with 12 positions matching TRBD2. CDR3 protein: CASKTSGSGTGELFF. The DNA of the CDR3 is TGTGCCAGTAAGACTAGCGGGAGCGGCACCGGGGAGCTGTTTTTT. The whole variable domain, remainder taken from reference TRBV19 and TRBJ2-2, is DGGITQSPKYLFRKEGQNVTLSCEQNLNHDAMYWYRQDPGQGLRLIYYSQIVNDFQKGDIAEGYSVSREKKESFPLTVTSAQKNPTAFYLCASKTSGSGTGELFFGEGSRLTVL.